This TCR beta chain was found in a study of Ad26.COV2.S vaccination and SARS-CoV-2 variants. In the study overall: Into the muscle, Ad26.COV2.S was dosed once or twice, 56 days apart.

Treatment of the sample: approximately 18 received Ad26.COV2.S at low or high dose, single or two shots; about 5 received placebo; per-sample allocation not given. Following the first vaccine or placebo injection, samples were taken on day 63. The CDR3 is made up of 14 amino acids. V lost 4 bases to trimming and J lost 0 bases; unmatched junction nucleotides: 4. Germline CDR1 reads SGHKS; CDR2 reads YYEKEE (reference sequence). Method: immunoSEQ multiplex PCR; TCRdb's copy keeps in-frame clones and lacks some. The profile shows a few hundred thousand clones, 85% to 90% of them singletons. Material: peripheral blood, obtained in a trial of Ad26.COV2.S vaccine versus placebo. V usage is TRBV5-5 and J usage is TRBJ2-7; 7 bases fit TRBD1. This TCR was sampled from a person aged 18-65 years who received the Ad26.COV2.S COVID-19 vaccine or a placebo. The CDR3, as DNA: TGTGCCAGCAGCGGGACAGCAAGCTCCTACGAGCAGTACTTC. Translated: CASSGTASSYEQYF.